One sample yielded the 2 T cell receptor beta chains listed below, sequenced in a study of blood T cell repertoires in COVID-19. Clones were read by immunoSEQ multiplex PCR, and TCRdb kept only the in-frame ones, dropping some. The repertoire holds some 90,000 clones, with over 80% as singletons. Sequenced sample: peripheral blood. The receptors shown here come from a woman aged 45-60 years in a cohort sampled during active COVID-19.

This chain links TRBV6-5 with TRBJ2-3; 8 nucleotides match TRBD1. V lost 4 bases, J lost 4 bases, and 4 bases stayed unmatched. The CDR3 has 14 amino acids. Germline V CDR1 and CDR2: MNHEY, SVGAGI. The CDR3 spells CASSFATGADTQYF. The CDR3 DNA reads TGTGCCAGCAGTTTCGCGACAGGGGCAGATACGCAGTATTTT.

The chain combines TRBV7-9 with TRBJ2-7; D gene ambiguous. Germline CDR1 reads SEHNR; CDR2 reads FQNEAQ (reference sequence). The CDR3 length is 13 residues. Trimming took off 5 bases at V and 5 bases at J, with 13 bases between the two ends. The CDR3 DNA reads TGTGCCAGCAGCCCCTCCCCCCTTAACGAGCAGTACTTC. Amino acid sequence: CASSPSPLNEQYF.